These 4 T cell receptor beta chains came from one sample sequenced in a study of blood T cell repertoires in COVID-19. The assay was immunoSEQ multiplex PCR, and TCRdb's table has in-frame clones only and misses some. The table lists over 150,000 clones, roughly 80% of them singletons. Sequencing was carried out using peripheral blood. These receptor sequences come from a woman aged 80 or over with COVID-19, enrolled during active disease.

For the CDR3, the DNA is TGTGCCAGCAAAGGGGGACAGGACAGCCCTGTGACCTACGAGCAGTACTTC. Its translation: CASKGGQDSPVTYEQYF. The chain couples TRBV2 to TRBJ2-7; the match to TRBD1 covers 8 bases. Germline loops: CDR1 SNHLY, CDR2 FYNNEI. CDR3 size: 17 residues. V dropped 7 bases and J dropped 2; count of bases not matched to a gene: 16. Using reference TRBV2 and TRBJ2-7 for the parts outside the CDR3, the full variable domain is EPEVTQTPSHQVTQMGQEVILRCVPISNHLYFYWYRQILGQKVEFLVSFYNNEISEKSEIFDDQFSVERPDGSNFTLKIRSTKLEDSAMYFCASKGGQDSPVTYEQYFGPGTRLTVT.

This clone was seen more than once but under ten times. The V call is TRBV2, the J call TRBJ1-4; 7 nucleotides align to TRBD1. Germline V gene lookup returns CDR1 SNHLY and CDR2 FYNNEI. J lost 7 bases, V lost 7 bases, and 12 bases had no gene match. The CDR3 totals 15 residues. The CDR3 region is CASTTTTGRREKLFF. The CDR3 nucleotides read TGTGCCAGCACGACGACGACAGGGAGGCGTGAAAAACTGTTTTTT.

This clone showed up just a few times. This chain connects TRBV18 to TRBJ2-7, with 7 positions matching TRBD2. Germline V gene lookup returns CDR1 KGHSH and CDR2 LQKENI. The J segment lost 3 bases and the V segment lost 1 base, leaving 6 bases of the junction unmatched. The CDR3 extends over 15 amino acids. This CDR3 is CASSPLSSGGYEQYF. The CDR3 DNA sequence: TGTGCCAGCTCACCACTTTCTAGCGGAGGCTACGAGCAGTACTTC.

This clone was counted a few times. The chain combines TRBV10-2 with TRBJ2-1, with 7 bases lining up with TRBD2. The V gene end was trimmed by 8 bases and the J gene end by 6 bases; junction bases not matched to a gene: 10. This CDR3 is 14 amino acids long. CDR1 WSHSY and CDR2 SAAADI come from the germline V gene. CDR3 protein: CASLGLEGSNEQFF. Here the CDR3 DNA reads TGCGCCAGCCTTGGACTAGAGGGGTCCAATGAGCAGTTCTTC.